A single sample gave rise to the 8 T cell receptor beta chains below, sequenced in a study of cytomegalovirus exposure and HLA in healthy donors listed by TCRdb under 2017. The library was obtained by the immunoSEQ multiplex PCR assay. The multiplex PCR relied on a mix of 60 forward primers for TCR Vbeta segments and 13 reverse primers for TCR Jbeta segments. In its TCRdb copy, this immuneACCESS table keeps in-frame sequences only and misses some clones. Where compared with another copy, unresolved V genes explain less than half of these, and the others have no known cause. Present in this sample are around 170,000 clones, approximately 80% of which were seen just once. About 1.4% of the sample is held by the ten biggest clonotypes. Sequenced sample: PBMCs. These receptors originate from a young woman in good health and CMV-seronegative.

The chain uses TRBV27 and TRBJ2-7; D is possibly TRBD2 (6 bases). CDR3 length: 15 residues. CDR1 is MNHEY and CDR2 is SMNVEV in the germline V gene (reference sequence). Between the trimmed V and J ends, which lost 5 bases and 0 bases, there was a span of 14 bases. The CDR3 loop reads CASSTISGSSYEQYF. The CDR3 DNA sequence: TGTGCCAGCAGTACAATTAGCGGTAGCTCCTACGAGCAGTACTTC.

The chain joins TRBV27 to TRBJ1-1, with 7 bases aligning to TRBD1. V lost 5 bases and J lost 7; bases outside the gene matches: 7. The CDR3 contains 13 residues. CDR1 is MNHEY, CDR2 SMNVEV, per germline (reference sequence). CDR3 amino acids: CASSILGQSEAFF. The CDR3, as DNA: TGTGCCAGCAGTATTCTGGGACAGAGTGAAGCTTTCTTT.

Concerning this clone itself: The junction and the germline gene differ at one end; a read error may be behind it. This chain uses TRBV18 with TRBJ2-7; weak D call: TRBD1 (6 bases). Germline V gene sequence: CDR1 KGHSH, CDR2 LQKENI. This CDR3 has 15 residues. In DNA, the CDR3 is TGTGCCAGCTCACCTCGGGACATCGAACTCTCCCCGCAAAACTTC. This translates into CASSPRDIELSPQNF.

The chain has TRBV6-1 and TRBJ1-6; tentative D call: TRBD1 (5 bases). The CDR3 runs to 13 residues. V lost 7 bases to trimming and J lost 5 bases, with 9 bases between them. Germline CDR1 reads MNHNS; CDR2 reads SASEGT. CDR3 sequence (DNA): TGTGCCAGCATGGGCAGGGATAATTCACCCCTCCACTTT. This sequence encodes CASMGRDNSPLHF.

V and J are TRBV9 and TRBJ2-2; D not certain. V dropped 6 bases and J dropped 3 bases, with 12 bases sitting between them. This CDR3 is built from 14 residues. The germline V gene encodes CDR1 SGDLS and CDR2 YYNGEE. The CDR3, as DNA: TGTGCCAGCACTACAGCTCCGGACACCGGGGAGCTGTTTTTT. This translates into CASTTAPDTGELFF.

The J gene is TRBJ1-1, the V gene TRBV7-2; D possibly corresponds to TRBD1 (5 bases). The CDR3 is 18 residues long. CDR1 and CDR2 from the germline V gene are SGHTA and FQGNSA. V lost 0 bases and J lost 0, with 17 bases in between. The CDR3 here is CASSLARWQGYLNTEAFF. Here the CDR3 DNA reads TGTGCCAGCAGCTTAGCGCGGTGGCAGGGCTACTTGAACACTGAAGCTTTCTTT.

This clone was seen only a few times. V gene TRBV7-6 combines with J gene TRBJ1-4; 7 bases line up with TRBD1. The J segment lost 8 bases and the V segment lost 4 bases, leaving 7 bases of the junction unmatched. CDR1 is SGHVS, CDR2 FNYEAQ, per germline. The CDR3 sequence is 14 residues long. This CDR3 reads CASSSNRGSEKLFF. The CDR3 DNA is TGTGCCAGCAGCTCGAACAGGGGAAGCGAAAAACTGTTTTTT.

This sequence joins TRBV9 and TRBJ2-1; tentatively, D is TRBD1 (6 bases). V was pared by 0 bases and J by 8 bases, with 15 bases between. Germline V gene lookup returns CDR1 SGDLS and CDR2 YYNGEE. The CDR3 is 15 residues long. For the CDR3, the DNA is TGTGCCAGCAGCGTAGGGCTTCAGGGGTGGGATGAGCAGTTCTTC. It is translated as CASSVGLQGWDEQFF.